The rows below give T cell receptor beta chains drawn from one sample of a study of cytotoxic CD8 clonotypes in ibrutinib-treated CLL. The method was immunoSEQ multiplex PCR; TCRdb's version includes in-frame clones alone and lacks a portion of them. The table has about 330,000 clones, roughly two thirds seen once. This material consisted of PBMCs, taken after 36 months of ibrutinib treatment. The receptors come from a human donor with chronic lymphocytic leukemia. CDR3s include the opening cysteine and the closing phenylalanine or tryptophan. Some rows have no size entry. The others give once, few or many, or a class for an expanded clone.

cdr3_aa clone_size v_call cdr3_length
CASSFERFSTQYF few TRBV7-3 13
CASSYSPHTDTQYF - TRBV6-5 14
CSVEFSGETQYF - TRBV29-1 12
CASSSSRGTGHLAGNTIYF - TRBV5-8 19
CARLRGLYF - TRBV11-3 9
CASSLPPRARAGNTIYF - TRBV28 17
CASSWGHGGFAFF - TRBV6-5 13
CASSGLQGARGNTIYF - TRBV7-8 16
CASSQVYPSGAEQYF - TRBV4-1 15
CASSQVGQGGRGYGYTF - TRBV4-1 17
CASRKGAGTGYGYTF - TRBV6-5 15
CASSYSLASYEQYF - TRBV6-5 14
CASSFAGEQYF few TRBV28 11
CASSQDSGRSGYTF few TRBV4-1 14
CASSLGSGSSDTQYF few TRBV7-3 15
CASSLSGTRYEQYF - TRBV28 14
CASSDRVSLHF few TRBV10-2 11
CASSGGANYGYTF - TRBV7-9 13
CATSRGEGLGTEAFF - TRBV15 15